The clone carrying this T cell receptor (beta chain) was detected a few times. Its target is not known. Researchers built TCR beta libraries using quantitative 5'-RACE with molecular barcodes. Each CDR3 protein is one row after TCRdb ran MiXCR on the 5' RACE reads. This table holds more than 150,000 distinct CDR3 sequences, roughly 13% found once. The record originates from a study of CD8 T cells in ankylosing spondylitis. Study findings and constraints: A motif of 8 or 9 highly homologous TCR beta variants was seen as apparently characteristic of ankylosing spondylitis blood. There was reportedly significant enrichment of clones that were disease-linked in matched ankylosing spondylitis synovial fluid.

The material sequenced was blood, either unsorted or a sorted T cell fraction (not recorded which). The source of this sequence is a male donor with ankylosing spondylitis or in good health (not recorded which).

As DNA, the CDR3 is TGCGCCAGCAGCCTGAACAGGGGCCAGCCCCAGCATTTT. Its protein product is CASSLNRGQPQHF. This chain uses TRBV4-1 with TRBJ1-5, with 7 nucleotides matching TRBD1. V dropped 4 bases and J dropped 7; count of bases not matched to a gene: 4. There are 13 residues in the CDR3. Germline CDR1 and CDR2: MGHRA and YSYEKL.